The rows below give T cell receptor beta chains drawn from one sample of a study of beta chain features in type 1 diabetes. TCRdb's table, derived via immunoSEQ multiplex PCR, lists solely in-frame clones and lacks some. Altogether roughly 150,000 clones are present, 6.5% to 10% being singletons, with the ten largest covering more than 0.45%. Input material: central memory CD4+ T cells from blood. The source of these receptors is a woman aged 18-29 years with type 1 diabetes. CDR3s include the opening cysteine and the closing phenylalanine or tryptophan. Each record gives: CDR3 DNA, CDR3 protein, V gene, D gene, clone size, J gene. D genes are given only for firm matches. Size tells how often a clone was seen (once, few, many) or the class of an expanded clone, and some rows leave it out.

cdr3_nt: TGTGCCAGCAGCTTGGAGGGAGTGGGGTACAATGAGCAGTTCTTC
cdr3_aa: CASSLEGVGYNEQFF
v_call: TRBV7-2
d_call: NA
clone_size: few
j_call: TRBJ2-1

cdr3_nt: TGCGCCAGCAGCCAAGATGCAGGATCCCACTACGAGCAGTACTTC
cdr3_aa: CASSQDAGSHYEQYF
v_call: TRBV4-3
d_call: NA
clone_size: few
j_call: TRBJ2-7

cdr3_nt: TGTGCCAGCAGCATAAATAATCAGCCCCAGCATTTT
cdr3_aa: CASSINNQPQHF
v_call: TRBV7-2
d_call: NA
clone_size: few
j_call: TRBJ1-5

cdr3_nt: TGCGCCAGCAGCCAAGATTGGCGGCAGAACAATCAGCCCCAGCATTTT
cdr3_aa: CASSQDWRQNNQPQHF
v_call: TRBV7-9
d_call: NA
clone_size: NA
j_call: TRBJ1-5

cdr3_nt: TGTGCCAGCAGCGTGACCCGCTCGGCGGGGACCCAGTACTTC
cdr3_aa: CASSVTRSAGTQYF
v_call: TRBV11-3
d_call: NA
clone_size: NA
j_call: TRBJ2-5

cdr3_nt: TGTGCCAGCTCTAGGACAGTAACCTCCCCTACCTACGAGCAGTACTTC
cdr3_aa: CASSRTVTSPTYEQYF
v_call: TRBV18
d_call: NA
clone_size: few
j_call: TRBJ2-7

cdr3_nt: TGCGCCAGCAGCCAAGGAAGACAGGGGTTCTATGGCTACACCTTC
cdr3_aa: CASSQGRQGFYGYTF
v_call: TRBV4-1
d_call: TRBD1
clone_size: few
j_call: TRBJ1-2

cdr3_nt: TGTGCCAGCAGCTTAGGGGGAGGGGATGAGTACTTC
cdr3_aa: CASSLGGGDEYF
v_call: TRBV7-9
d_call: TRBD2
clone_size: NA
j_call: TRBJ2-7

cdr3_nt: TGTGCCAGCAGTTCCCCCGGGACAGCGAACACCGGGGAGCTGTTTTTT
cdr3_aa: CASSSPGTANTGELFF
v_call: TRBV28
d_call: TRBD1
clone_size: NA
j_call: TRBJ2-2

cdr3_nt: TGTGCCAGCAGCTCAGAGACATGGCAGCCCCAGCATTTT
cdr3_aa: CASSSETWQPQHF
v_call: TRBV7-9
d_call: NA
clone_size: NA
j_call: TRBJ1-5

cdr3_nt: TGTGCCAGCAGTTACCGTGGACAGGGCAAGGGTTCACCCCTCCACTTT
cdr3_aa: CASSYRGQGKGSPLHF
v_call: TRBV6-5
d_call: TRBD1
clone_size: NA
j_call: TRBJ1-6

cdr3_nt: TGTGCCAGCAGTGTTCTAGCGGGAGCAGATACGCAGTATTTT
cdr3_aa: CASSVLAGADTQYF
v_call: TRBV6-1
d_call: TRBD2
clone_size: NA
j_call: TRBJ2-3

cdr3_nt: TGCGCCAGCAGCTTGAAGGAGGACGAGCAGTACTTC
cdr3_aa: CASSLKEDEQYF
v_call: TRBV5-1
d_call: NA
clone_size: NA
j_call: TRBJ2-7

cdr3_nt: TGCGCCAGCAGCCAAGAGGGCAGGACTAGCGGGAGATCTACCGGGGAGCTGTTTTTT
cdr3_aa: CASSQEGRTSGRSTGELFF
v_call: TRBV4-1
d_call: TRBD2
clone_size: NA
j_call: TRBJ2-2

cdr3_nt: TGTGCCAGCAGTCCGGGACAGGGGGGGTTCTACGAGCAGTACTTC
cdr3_aa: CASSPGQGGFYEQYF
v_call: TRBV27
d_call: TRBD1
clone_size: NA
j_call: TRBJ2-7

cdr3_nt: TGTGCCAGCTCACCGCTGCTAGCGGGGGGCGCGGGGGATGAGCAGTTCTTC
cdr3_aa: CASSPLLAGGAGDEQFF
v_call: TRBV18
d_call: TRBD2
clone_size: many
j_call: TRBJ2-1

cdr3_nt: TGTGCCACCAGTAAACCGGGACAGGGAGAAAAACTGTTTTTT
cdr3_aa: CATSKPGQGEKLFF
v_call: TRBV15
d_call: TRBD1
clone_size: few
j_call: TRBJ1-4

cdr3_nt: TGTGCCAGCAGCTTCGGGGGTTTGGGTGACACCATATATTTT
cdr3_aa: CASSFGGLGDTIYF
v_call: TRBV7-9
d_call: NA
clone_size: few
j_call: TRBJ1-3

cdr3_nt: TGCAGCGTTGGACAGTACTACGAGCAGTACTTC
cdr3_aa: CSVGQYYEQYF
v_call: TRBV29-1
d_call: NA
clone_size: few
j_call: TRBJ2-7

cdr3_nt: TGTGCCAGCAGCCTTAGCCTTACGGTCGGGAATGAAAAACTGTTTTTT
cdr3_aa: CASSLSLTVGNEKLFF
v_call: TRBV7-9
d_call: NA
clone_size: NA
j_call: TRBJ1-4

cdr3_nt: TGCGCCAGCAGCTCCCAGGGGAACACTGAAGCTTTCTTT
cdr3_aa: CASSSQGNTEAFF
v_call: TRBV5-1
d_call: NA
clone_size: NA
j_call: TRBJ1-1

cdr3_nt: TGTGCCAGTACCGCGCTAGGAGGGAGGGCCTATGGCTACACCTTC
cdr3_aa: CASTALGGRAYGYTF
v_call: TRBV19
d_call: NA
clone_size: few
j_call: TRBJ1-2

cdr3_nt: TGCGCCAGCAGCCCCGTGGACAGGGGTGAGACCCAGTACTTC
cdr3_aa: CASSPVDRGETQYF
v_call: TRBV5-1
d_call: TRBD1
clone_size: few
j_call: TRBJ2-5

cdr3_nt: TGTGCCAGCAGTTATGGAGGGGGGGCGGTCGAGCAGTACTTC
cdr3_aa: CASSYGGGAVEQYF
v_call: TRBV6-5
d_call: NA
clone_size: few
j_call: TRBJ2-7

cdr3_nt: TGTGCCAGCAGCGCGCCTGGGGGCGTGGGGAATTCACCCCTCCACTTT
cdr3_aa: CASSAPGGVGNSPLHF
v_call: TRBV9
d_call: NA
clone_size: few
j_call: TRBJ1-6

cdr3_nt: TGTGCCAGCAGTGCAAACACCTACGAGCAGTACTTC
cdr3_aa: CASSANTYEQYF
v_call: TRBV28
d_call: NA
clone_size: NA
j_call: TRBJ2-7

cdr3_nt: TGCGCCAGCAGCTTGGACGGTAGCGGGGGGGTCGATTTCTTC
cdr3_aa: CASSLDGSGGVDFF
v_call: TRBV5-1
d_call: TRBD2
clone_size: NA
j_call: TRBJ2-1

cdr3_nt: TGTGCCAGCAGCTTTAACAGGGCCCAGCCCCAGCATTTT
cdr3_aa: CASSFNRAQPQHF
v_call: TRBV5-7
d_call: NA
clone_size: few
j_call: TRBJ1-5

cdr3_nt: TGTGCCAGCAGTGAAGGCGCGGGGGCCCACACAGATACGCAGTATTTT
cdr3_aa: CASSEGAGAHTDTQYF
v_call: TRBV6-1
d_call: NA
clone_size: NA
j_call: TRBJ2-3

cdr3_nt: TGTGCCAGCAGCGTGGGGCAGGGCAATGGCTACACCTTC
cdr3_aa: CASSVGQGNGYTF
v_call: TRBV7-2
d_call: NA
clone_size: few
j_call: TRBJ1-2

cdr3_nt: TGTGCCAGCAGTCCCGGGACAGTAGTTTACGAGCAGTACTTC
cdr3_aa: CASSPGTVVYEQYF
v_call: TRBV28
d_call: TRBD1
clone_size: few
j_call: TRBJ2-7

cdr3_nt: TGTGCCAGCAGCTTTTCCGGGGATACGCAGTATTTT
cdr3_aa: CASSFSGDTQYF
v_call: TRBV11-3
d_call: NA
clone_size: NA
j_call: TRBJ2-3

cdr3_nt: TGCAGTGTCCAGAAAGCCTACGAGCAGTACTTC
cdr3_aa: CSVQKAYEQYF
v_call: TRBV20-1
d_call: NA
clone_size: NA
j_call: TRBJ2-7

cdr3_nt: TGCAGCGTAGGGACTAGCGGGAGGGCCGGGGAGCAGTACTTC
cdr3_aa: CSVGTSGRAGEQYF
v_call: TRBV29-1
d_call: TRBD2
clone_size: few
j_call: TRBJ2-7

cdr3_nt: TGTGCCAGCAGAAGGGGAACTAATGAAAAACTGTTTTTT
cdr3_aa: CASRRGTNEKLFF
v_call: TRBV2
d_call: NA
clone_size: few
j_call: TRBJ1-4

cdr3_nt: TGTGCCAGCAGCTTAACCCGTGGCGGGGGGTTAGAGACCCAGTACTTC
cdr3_aa: CASSLTRGGGLETQYF
v_call: TRBV7-2
d_call: TRBD2
clone_size: few
j_call: TRBJ2-5

cdr3_nt: TGTGCCAGCAGCCCTCGCGACTTCCCGGAGGCAGAGACCCAGTACTTC
cdr3_aa: CASSPRDFPEAETQYF
v_call: TRBV11-2
d_call: NA
clone_size: NA
j_call: TRBJ2-5

cdr3_nt: TGTGCCAGCAGCTCCTTCCCGAACACTGAAGCTTTCTTT
cdr3_aa: CASSSFPNTEAFF
v_call: TRBV7-2
d_call: NA
clone_size: NA
j_call: TRBJ1-1

cdr3_nt: TGTGCCAGCAGTTCACAGGGCCCAGAAAATCAGCCCCAGCATTTT
cdr3_aa: CASSSQGPENQPQHF
v_call: TRBV6-5
d_call: NA
clone_size: few
j_call: TRBJ1-5

cdr3_nt: TGCGCCAGCAGCGTGAATTCAGGGGGCTCTAGCAATCAGCCCCAGCATTTT
cdr3_aa: CASSVNSGGSSNQPQHF
v_call: TRBV5-1
d_call: TRBD1
clone_size: NA
j_call: TRBJ1-5

cdr3_nt: TGTGCCATCAGCCCAGGTTTGCGCTCTGGGGCCAACGTCCTGACTTTC
cdr3_aa: CAISPGLRSGANVLTF
v_call: TRBV10-3
d_call: NA
clone_size: few
j_call: TRBJ2-6

cdr3_nt: TGTGCCAGCAACGGGGACCCGGGAGAGCCCCAGCATTTT
cdr3_aa: CASNGDPGEPQHF
v_call: TRBV2
d_call: NA
clone_size: few
j_call: TRBJ1-5

cdr3_nt: TGTGCCAGCAGCGATGGACAGAAGGAGAACACTGAAGCTTTCTTT
cdr3_aa: CASSDGQKENTEAFF
v_call: TRBV5-6
d_call: NA
clone_size: once
j_call: TRBJ1-1

cdr3_nt: TGTGCCAGCAACCCGACAGGGGACTCACCCCTCCACTTT
cdr3_aa: CASNPTGDSPLHF
v_call: TRBV27
d_call: TRBD1
clone_size: few
j_call: TRBJ1-6

cdr3_nt: TGCGCCAGCAGCTTGGCTGGATCCGGGACAGGTTTCTCTGAAGCTTTCTTT
cdr3_aa: CASSLAGSGTGFSEAFF
v_call: TRBV5-1
d_call: TRBD1
clone_size: NA
j_call: TRBJ1-1

cdr3_nt: TGCGCCAGCAGCCAAGATTCGGCGGTGACGAACTATGGCTACACCTTC
cdr3_aa: CASSQDSAVTNYGYTF
v_call: TRBV4-3
d_call: NA
clone_size: NA
j_call: TRBJ1-2

cdr3_nt: TGTGCCAGTAGTCCCTTTTCTAGCGGAATCCGTGAGCAGTTCTTC
cdr3_aa: CASSPFSSGIREQFF
v_call: TRBV19
d_call: TRBD2
clone_size: many
j_call: TRBJ2-1

cdr3_nt: TGCGCCAGCAACCAACAGGCCCGACCCTACAATGAGCAGTTCTTC
cdr3_aa: CASNQQARPYNEQFF
v_call: TRBV4-1
d_call: NA
clone_size: few
j_call: TRBJ2-1

cdr3_nt: TGTGCCAGCAGCTTAGGCCGGGGGGGAGCGACCCAGTACTTC
cdr3_aa: CASSLGRGGATQYF
v_call: TRBV13
d_call: TRBD2
clone_size: few
j_call: TRBJ2-5

cdr3_nt: TGTGCCAGCAGCCTAGGGACTAGCGGGCAAAGGGATGAGCAGTTCTTC
cdr3_aa: CASSLGTSGQRDEQFF
v_call: TRBV7-9
d_call: TRBD2
clone_size: few
j_call: TRBJ2-1

cdr3_nt: TGTGCCAGCAGCACGCAGGGCAATCCCCTCGAGCAGTACTTC
cdr3_aa: CASSTQGNPLEQYF
v_call: TRBV5-4
d_call: NA
clone_size: NA
j_call: TRBJ2-7